This entry describes one T cell receptor (beta chain). A single count supports this clone. Its antigen is still unknown. Nothing much larger sits one base from this clone, and base qualities are not available. This sample was taken from a study of shared clonotypes between healthy human individuals (dated by TCRdb to 2018 to 2021). About the full investigation: The cohort comprised a couple of women and a few men aged 18 to 49 years. Blood TCR repertoires of several healthy adults were deeply sequenced to estimate repertoire size and the extent of clonotype sharing between individuals. To increase sequencing depth and limit assay-specific biases, TCR repertoire library preparation and sequencing were carried out by different laboratories using diverse techniques. For each donor, three plates each were used for CD4 naive and CD4 memory, two plates were used for CD8 naive, and one plate was used for CD8 memory. Leukapheresis yielded between about 0.94 and 8.9 billion PBMCs per donor.

TCR CDR3 regions were amplified from genomic DNA by multiplex PCR using the deep immunoSEQ assay. Extracted genomic DNA from each cell subset was spread evenly across all wells of several immunoSEQ 96-well plates, with each plate serving as a replicate. Each replicate PCR for sorted subsets received roughly 200 ng genomic DNA, equal to about 30,000 T cell genomes. Purified libraries were measured with a Qubit 3.0 fluorometer, size-checked on a Bioanalyzer 2100, and measured again with the KAPA Library Quantification kit. Every immunoSEQ 96-well plate was sequenced on a dedicated single-read 150-cycle Illumina NextSeq 550 flow cell. From the authors' description of their analysis: Because the immunoSEQ output included only junctional sequences and no quality scores, the filtering could not be the same as the filtering used for full-length reads. Sequences were annotated with PyIR, a Python wrapper for IgBLAST v1.9, using IMGT germline references to assign V/J genes and CDR3. Any read was removed if the V/J assignment was weak (E-value above 1e-6), the CDR3 was missing, or the read contained stop codons, out-of-frame junctions, or ambiguous translated residues. V3J clonotypes were defined as sequences sharing the same inferred V gene, J gene, and CDR3 amino acid sequence. Percentage overlap between repertoires was calculated by dividing the number of shared unique clonotypes by the size of the smaller repertoire. Repertoire richness was assessed with RTK rarefaction, the Chao1 estimator, and Recon v2.1 estimates of unobserved clonotypes. For all TCRbeta clonotypes obtained by the gDNA method from a few donors, generation probabilities were computed with OLGA. TCRdb stores this immuneACCESS table with in-frame sequences only. Part of the clones is absent; in the studies checked, under half of the shortfall reflects unresolved V genes, and no reason is known for the rest. V and J calls and clone size follow that table, whereas D and trimming were derived from the DNA. The sample table lists 2 million or so clones, roughly 95% of them with a count of one. The ten largest account for 0.1% to 0.15% of the sample.

The germline V gene (reference sequence) gives CDR1 as SEHNR and CDR2 as FQNEAQ. V gives up 0 bases and J gives up 8 bases, and the segment between their germline ends measures 16 bases. From the cysteine up to the phenylalanine, the CDR3 has a length of 15 residues. Solely the CDR3 DNA is kept, with 45 bases framed from the first base. Broad study findings and their caveats: Sampling was restricted to blood, and TCR repertoires in tissues likely differ from the TCR repertoires found in blood. The small number of donors limited the genetic and exposure-history diversity represented. Pairwise subsampling indicated that sequencing depth was expected to affect the degree of clonotype sharing among donors. Sharing across a few donors was observed for approximately 4.6% of naive CD4, less than 4% of naive CD8, roughly 2.4% of memory CD4, and 0.4% of memory CD8 clonotypes. Clonotypes shared by all four sorted-subset donors showed higher generation probabilities than non-shared clonotypes. Incomplete sequencing was indicated by rarefaction of sorted-subset datasets, despite the large sequencing depth. Larger estimated clonotype richness was generally found for naive subsets than for memory subsets.

Healthy HIV-negative adults with no recently reported acute infections or vaccinations were included as donors. Every donor was a Caucasian adult living in Nashville, Tennessee, USA. CD4+ T cells were enriched through magnetic negative selection, after which naive cells were positively selected on CD45RA and the remaining negative fraction served as the memory subset. After blood collection by leukapheresis, PBMCs were isolated using Ficoll-Histopaque density gradient centrifugation and then cryopreserved in the vapor phase of liquid nitrogen. Analytical flow cytometry was used to check the purity and quantity of each magnetically sorted T cell population. From each sorted fraction, genomic DNA was isolated and quantified by UV absorbance on a Nanodrop 2000c.

The sample was naive CD4+ T cells sorted from blood. The label giving this sample's cell subset or site can be read as: CD45RA+ positively selected. The chain links TRBV7-9 with TRBJ1-2; TRBD1 is possibly the D segment (6 matching bases). This TCR was sampled from a man aged 18 to 30 in good health. The nucleotide sequence is TGTGCCAGCAGCTTAGCGGGAACCGGGGGGCAGGGCTACACCTTC. Its protein is CASSLAGTGGQGYTF.